A single T cell receptor (beta chain) is shown here with its context. Its antigen remains unidentified. These data come from a study of cytomegalovirus exposure and HLA in healthy donors. Study in general: A preliminary data release comprised approximately 85 million unique TCRs obtained from HLA-typed donors. Within the Caucasian-associated ancestry cluster were about 81% of the 300 to 450 genotyped donors.

Findings of the study overall: Usually a TCR sequence was rare, but some public TCRs were found in many donors.

This PCR relied on a set of 60 Vbeta primers and 13 Jbeta primers. Original processing methods: Roughly 10 million shared chains were among the approximately 82 million unique TCR beta chains that a later analysis counted. Generated by immunoSEQ multiplex PCR, the TCRdb table keeps only in-frame clones and is missing some. That table gives V, J and clone size, and the DNA gave D and trimming. The clone table shows about 100,000 clones, with the ten largest holding about 5.9%. J lost 2 bases, V lost 1 base, and 8 bases had no gene match. Germline assignment: CDR1 SGHVS and CDR2 FQNEAQ. The CDR3 has 17 residues.

This TCR was sampled from a girl aged 5-17 years in good health and CMV-seropositive. Input material: PBMCs. The chain recombines TRBV7-8 with TRBJ2-5; 9 bases are shared with TRBD2. The CDR3 here is CASSLGTLAGTQETQYF. The CDR3 nucleotides read TGTGCCAGCAGCTTAGGGACGCTAGCGGGGACACAAGAGACCCAGTACTTC.